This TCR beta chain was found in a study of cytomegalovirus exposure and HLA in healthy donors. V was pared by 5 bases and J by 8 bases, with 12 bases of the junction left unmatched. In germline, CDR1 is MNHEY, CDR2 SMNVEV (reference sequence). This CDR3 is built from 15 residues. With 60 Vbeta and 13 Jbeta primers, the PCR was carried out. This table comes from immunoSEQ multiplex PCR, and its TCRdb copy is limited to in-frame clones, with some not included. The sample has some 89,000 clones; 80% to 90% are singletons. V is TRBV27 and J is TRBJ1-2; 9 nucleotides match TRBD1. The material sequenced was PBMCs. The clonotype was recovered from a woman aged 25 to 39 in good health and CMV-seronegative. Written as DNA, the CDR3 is TGTGCCAGCAGTGGCCCGGGACAGGGCTGGGAAGGCTACACCTTC. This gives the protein CASSGPGQGWEGYTF.